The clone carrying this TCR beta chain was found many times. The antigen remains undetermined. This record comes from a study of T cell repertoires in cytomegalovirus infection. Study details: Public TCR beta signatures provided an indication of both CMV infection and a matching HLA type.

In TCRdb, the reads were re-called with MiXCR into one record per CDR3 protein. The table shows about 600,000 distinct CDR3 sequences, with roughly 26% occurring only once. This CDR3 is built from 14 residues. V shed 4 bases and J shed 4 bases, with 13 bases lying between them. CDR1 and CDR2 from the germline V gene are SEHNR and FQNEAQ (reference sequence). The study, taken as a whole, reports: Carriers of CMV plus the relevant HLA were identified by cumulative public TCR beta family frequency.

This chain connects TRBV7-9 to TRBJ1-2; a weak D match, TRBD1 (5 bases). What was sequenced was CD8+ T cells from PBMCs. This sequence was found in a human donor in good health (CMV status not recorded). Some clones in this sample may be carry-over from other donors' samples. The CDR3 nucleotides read TGTGCCAGCAGCTCATCCCCGGGGGGCTATGGCTACACCTTC. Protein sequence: CASSSSPGGYGYTF.